This TCR beta chain was recovered during a study of regulatory dendritic cells for organ transplantation. Study-wide findings and caveats: Mature dendritic cells appeared to drive more memory CD8+ clonal expansion than regulatory ones. Naive T cells showed high diversity, memory cells less, memory CD8+ least.

Sorted T cells were CFSE-labeled and cultured approximately five days with allogeneic regulatory or mature dendritic cells at 1:10. FACS sorted CD4+ or CD8+ T cells into CD45RA+ naive and CD45RO+ memory. This clone was seen a single time. What it binds is not known. The CDR3 totals 15 residues. Per germline, CDR1 SGHKS and CDR2 YYEKEE (reference sequence). Trimming left V 2 bases short and J 6 bases short, with 17 bases between. The data were produced by immunoSEQ multiplex PCR, yet TCRdb's version contains in-frame clones alone and is incomplete. The profile covers 20,000 or so clones, with around 85% appearing a single time and about 3% taken by the ten largest.

The clonotype was recovered from a human donor in good health. The rearrangement joins TRBV5-5 to TRBJ1-1, with D tentatively TRBD1 (6 bases). The material sequenced was memory CD4+ T cells from blood cultured with regulatory dendritic cells. Stated subset: CD45RO+ memory T cells. The CDR3 reads CASSFVPGQKAEAFF. Written as DNA, the CDR3 is TGTGCCAGCAGCTTTGTGCCGGGACAAAAGGCTGAAGCTTTCTTT. Using reference TRBV5-5 and TRBJ1-1 for the parts outside the CDR3, the full variable domain is DAGVTQSPTHLIKTRGQQVTLRCSPISGHKSVSWYQQVLGQGPQFIFQYYEKEERGRGNFPDRFSARQFPNYSSELNVNALLLGDSALYLCASSFVPGQKAEAFFGQGTRLTVV.